This T cell receptor beta chain was sequenced for a study of Graves' ophthalmopathy and Graves' hyperthyroidism. RNA transcripts yielded amplified TCR beta CDR3 regions. Second-round multiplex PCR followed a first-round RT-PCR using HTBI primers. TCRdb fed the multiplex PCR reads into MiXCR, producing one record per CDR3 protein. The table records 200,000 to 300,000 distinct CDR3 sequences, about 47% of them present only once. The germline CDR1 and CDR2 sequences are DFQATT and SNEGSKA (reference sequence). The CDR3 consists of 16 residues. V lost 0 bases and J 4 bases, leaving 18 bases between the germline ends.

This sequence joins TRBV20-1 and TRBJ1-1; D gene uncertain. The clonotype was recovered from an adult man with Graves' ophthalmopathy. Material for sequencing was peripheral blood. The CDR3 reads CSARDLTCLGITEAFF. CDR3 DNA sequence: TGCAGTGCTAGAGATTTAACGTGCCTTGGCATCACTGAAGCTTTCTTT.